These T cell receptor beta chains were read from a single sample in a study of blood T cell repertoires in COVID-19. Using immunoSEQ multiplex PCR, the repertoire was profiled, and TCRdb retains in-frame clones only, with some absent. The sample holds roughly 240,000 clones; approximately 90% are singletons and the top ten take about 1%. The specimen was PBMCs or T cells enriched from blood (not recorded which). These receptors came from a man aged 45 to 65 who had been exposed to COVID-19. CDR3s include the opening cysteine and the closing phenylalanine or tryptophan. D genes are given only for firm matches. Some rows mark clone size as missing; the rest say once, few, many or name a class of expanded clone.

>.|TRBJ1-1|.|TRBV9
TGTGCCAGCAGCGCGTATCAGGGTGGCAGCACTGAAGCTTTCTTT
CASSAYQGGSTEAFF
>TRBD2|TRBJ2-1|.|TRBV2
TGTGCCAGCAGTGTCACTAGCGGTATCTACAATGAGCAGTTCTTC
CASSVTSGIYNEQFF
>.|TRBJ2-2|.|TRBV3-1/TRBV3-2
TGTGCCAGCAGCCAAGGGTTGCCCGGGAATACCGGGGAGCTGTTTTTT
CASSQGLPGNTGELFF
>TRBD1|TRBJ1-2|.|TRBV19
TGTGCCAGTAGTAAACCGGGACAGGATTACTATGGCTACACCTTC
CASSKPGQDYYGYTF
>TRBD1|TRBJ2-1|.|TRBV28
TGTGCCAGCAGGACAGGGGATGGTGAGCAGTTCTTC
CASRTGDGEQFF
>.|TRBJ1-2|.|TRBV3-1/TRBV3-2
TGTGCCAGCAGCCACCGAGGGAGCGGGGCCCTCTATGGCTACACCTTC
CASSHRGSGALYGYTF
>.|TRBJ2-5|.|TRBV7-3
TGTGCCAGCAGCTTAGACTGGCAAGAGACCCAGTACTTC
CASSLDWQETQYF
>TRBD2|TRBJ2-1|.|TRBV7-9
TGTGCCAGCAGCTTGGACGGGAGGCCCATCGATGAGCAGTTCTTC
CASSLDGRPIDEQFF
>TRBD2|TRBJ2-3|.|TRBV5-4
TGTGCCAGCAGCTCACTCCTTAGCGGGGCTAGCACAGATACGCAGTATTTT
CASSSLLSGASTDTQYF
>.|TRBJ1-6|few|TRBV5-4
TGTGCCAGCAGCCCAAGGGGGAGGGGCGGATCACCCCTCCACTTT
CASSPRGRGGSPLHF
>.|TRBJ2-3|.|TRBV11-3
TGTGCCAGCAGCTTTCGGGGGGCTACAGATACGCAGTATTTT
CASSFRGATDTQYF
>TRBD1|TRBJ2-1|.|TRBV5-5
TGTGCCAGCAGCAGGGACAGAGACAATGAGCAGTTCTTC
CASSRDRDNEQFF
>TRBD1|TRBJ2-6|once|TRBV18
TGTGCCAGCTCGCGAAGGACAGGGAGCTCTGGGGCCAACGTCCTGACTTTC
CASSRRTGSSGANVLTF
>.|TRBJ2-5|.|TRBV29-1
TGCAGCCCGCGGATAGGGGGAGAGACCCAGTACTTC
CSPRIGGETQYF
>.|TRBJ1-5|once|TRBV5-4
TGTGCCAGCAGCATCCAGGGTAATCAGCCCCAGCATTTT
CASSIQGNQPQHF
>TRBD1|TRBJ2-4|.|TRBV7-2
TGTGCCAGCAGGAGGACAGGGTCTCCCCGGGACATTCAGTACTTC
CASRRTGSPRDIQYF
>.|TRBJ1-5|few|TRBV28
TGTGCCAGCAGTCCCCAAGGGTTGGGGGGGCATTTCCTCAATCAGCCCCAGCATTTT
CASSPQGLGGHFLNQPQHF
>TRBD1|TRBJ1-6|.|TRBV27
TGTGCCAGCAGTTTATTCGGGACAGTCCTTTCACCCCTCCACTTT
CASSLFGTVLSPLHF
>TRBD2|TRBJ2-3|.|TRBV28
TGTGCCAGCAGTTCCATGGGACTAGCGGGCCCTACGCAGTATTTT
CASSSMGLAGPTQYF
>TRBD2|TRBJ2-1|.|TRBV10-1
TGCGCCAGCAGTGCTACTAGCGGGAGCCCCTACAATGAGCAGTTCTTC
CASSATSGSPYNEQFF
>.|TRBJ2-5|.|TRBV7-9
TGTGCCAGCAGCTTATTTGCGGGGACGGGGGAGACCCAGTACTTC
CASSLFAGTGETQYF
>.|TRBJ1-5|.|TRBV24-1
TGTGCCACCAGTGATCGCAGGGGTGGCAATCAGCCCCAGCATTTT
CATSDRRGGNQPQHF
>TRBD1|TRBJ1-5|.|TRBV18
TGTGCCAGCTCACCGGACAGGGAGGGCCAGCCCCAGCATTTT
CASSPDREGQPQHF
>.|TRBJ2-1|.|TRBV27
TGTGCCAGCAGCCCCCCGGGGAGCTCCTACAATGAGCAGTTCTTC
CASSPPGSSYNEQFF
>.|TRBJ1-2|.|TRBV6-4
TGTGCCAGCAGGGACCGGAACTATGGCTACACCTTC
CASRDRNYGYTF
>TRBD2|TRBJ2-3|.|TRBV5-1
TGCGCCAGCAGCATACTAGCGGGAGGAGGCACAGATACGCAGTATTTT
CASSILAGGGTDTQYF
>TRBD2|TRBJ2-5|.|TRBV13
TGTGCCAGCAGCTTCCTTCCTGGACTAGCGTCGGGAGAGACCCAGTACTTC
CASSFLPGLASGETQYF
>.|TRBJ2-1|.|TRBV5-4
TGTGCCAGCAGCTCTGGGGGGGGGCAGGTCAATGAGCAGTTCTTC
CASSSGGGQVNEQFF
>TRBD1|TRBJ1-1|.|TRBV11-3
TGTGCCAGCAGCTCAGGGGGTATGAACACTGAAGCTTTCTTT
CASSSGGMNTEAFF
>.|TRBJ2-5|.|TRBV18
TGTGCCAGCTCACCCGCCGGGGAGACCCAGTACTTC
CASSPAGETQYF
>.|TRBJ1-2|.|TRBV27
TGTGCCAGCAGTTTATCAGGGGACTATGGCTACACCTTC
CASSLSGDYGYTF
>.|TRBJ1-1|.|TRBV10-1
TGCGCCAGCAGTGGGGCCCCTCCGGGACAATTAGCTTTCTTT
CASSGAPPGQLAFF
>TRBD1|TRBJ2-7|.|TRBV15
TGTGCCACCAGCAGAGTCATGGGACAGGTCTACGAGCAGTACTTC
CATSRVMGQVYEQYF
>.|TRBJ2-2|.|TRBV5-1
TGCGCCAGCAGCCAATCACTAGCCGACACCGGGGAGCTGTTTTTT
CASSQSLADTGELFF
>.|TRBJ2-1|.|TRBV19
TGTGCCAGTAGTAGACCAAATACAGGGTACTCCTACAATGAGCAGTTCTTC
CASSRPNTGYSYNEQFF
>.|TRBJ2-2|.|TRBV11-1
TGTGCCAGTGCCGGGGAGTTAAGGGGGGAGCTGTTTTTT
CASAGELRGELFF
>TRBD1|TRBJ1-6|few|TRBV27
TGTGCCAGCAGGAGGACAGGAGGCAACTCACCCCTCCACTTT
CASRRTGGNSPLHF
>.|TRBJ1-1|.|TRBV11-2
TGTGCCAGCAGCTTAGATGGTCAGGTCACTGAAGCTTTCTTT
CASSLDGQVTEAFF
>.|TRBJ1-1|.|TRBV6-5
TGTGCCAGCAGTTATAACAGAGCCACTGAAGCTTTCTTT
CASSYNRATEAFF